This T cell receptor beta chain was documented in a study of T-cell reconstitution after alpha-beta-depleted transplantation in children. The sample holds a few counts of this clonotype. As it was prepared, the TCRbeta library received unique molecular identifiers. TCRdb reprocessed the PCR reads via MiXCR and lists one record per CDR3 protein. This sample carries about 250,000 distinct CDR3 sequences, 20% to 30% of them seen once, and the ten largest clones take around 4.8%. V was cut by 6 bases and J by 2 bases, with 9 bases left in between. Germline CDR1 and CDR2: DFQATT and SNEGSKA (reference sequence). CDR3 size: 12 residues.

The material was PBMCs, mostly from graft donor cells, obtained 360 days after TCRalphabeta/CD19-depleted stem cell transplant. The gene calls are TRBV20-1 and TRBJ2-3, with D perhaps TRBD2 (6 bases). This TCR was recovered from a female patient aged 2-9 years who had a stem cell transplant for congenital amegakaryocytic thrombocytopenia, so the T cells may come from the graft donor. The CDR3 bases are TGCAGTGCCGCGGACTACACAGATACGCAGTATTTT. Amino acids: CSAADYTDTQYF.